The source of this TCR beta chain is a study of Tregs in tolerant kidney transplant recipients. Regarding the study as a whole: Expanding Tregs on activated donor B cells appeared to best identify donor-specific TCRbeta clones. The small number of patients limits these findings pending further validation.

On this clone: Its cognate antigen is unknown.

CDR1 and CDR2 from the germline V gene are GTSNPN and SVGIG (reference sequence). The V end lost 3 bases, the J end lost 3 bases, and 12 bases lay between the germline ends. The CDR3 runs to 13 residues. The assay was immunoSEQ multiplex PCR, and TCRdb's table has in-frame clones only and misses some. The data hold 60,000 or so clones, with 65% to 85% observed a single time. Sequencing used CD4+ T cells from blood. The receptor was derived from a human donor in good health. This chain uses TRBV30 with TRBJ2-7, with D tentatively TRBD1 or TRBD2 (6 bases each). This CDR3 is CAWSGGLIYEQYF. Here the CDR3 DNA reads TGTGCCTGGAGCGGGGGCCTTATCTACGAGCAGTACTTC.